The present TCR beta chain was sequenced within a study of beta chain features in type 1 diabetes. The CDR3 runs to 15 residues. Trimming removed 1 base at V and 3 bases at J, with 13 bases between. Germline assignment: CDR1 SGHRS and CDR2 YFSETQ. Study-wide results and limits: Patients with Type 1 diabetes showed moderately but significantly shorter TCRB CDR3s in all four CD4+ subsets.

In its sample, this clone was seen a few times. What it recognizes is unknown. About 120 mL of blood, on average, came from one heparinised draw per donor. The entirety of the isolated RNA underwent reverse transcription, so expressed TCRB transcripts were sequenced. Clones were read by immunoSEQ multiplex PCR, and TCRdb kept only the in-frame ones, dropping some. The table shows fewer than 150,000 clones, with 6.5% to 8.5% occurring only once. Input material: central memory CD4+ T cells from blood. The chain recombines TRBV5-1 with TRBJ1-2; D ambiguous. The sequence was collected from a woman aged 25-40 years in good health. The CDR3 loop reads CASSLNGGRDYGYTF. The CDR3 DNA is TGCGCCAGCAGCTTGAACGGAGGCAGAGACTATGGCTACACCTTC.